This T cell receptor beta chain emerged from a study of blood T cell repertoires in COVID-19. Repertoires were generated with immunoSEQ multiplex PCR, while TCRdb's copy carries only in-frame clones and drops some. The sample consists of 70,000 to 100,000 clones, approximately 90% of them appearing once. There are 14 residues in the CDR3. Germline CDR1 is SGHRS and CDR2 is YFSETQ. Germline trimming cut 2 bases from V and 1 base from J; bases unmatched to any gene: 3. The chain carries TRBV5-1 and TRBJ2-7, with TRBD1 identical over 7 bases. The sequencing input was peripheral blood. This sequence originates from a man in his sixties with acute or convalescent COVID-19. The CDR3 loop reads CASSFGTESYEQYF. For the CDR3, the DNA is TGCGCCAGCAGCTTCGGGACAGAGTCCTACGAGCAGTACTTC.